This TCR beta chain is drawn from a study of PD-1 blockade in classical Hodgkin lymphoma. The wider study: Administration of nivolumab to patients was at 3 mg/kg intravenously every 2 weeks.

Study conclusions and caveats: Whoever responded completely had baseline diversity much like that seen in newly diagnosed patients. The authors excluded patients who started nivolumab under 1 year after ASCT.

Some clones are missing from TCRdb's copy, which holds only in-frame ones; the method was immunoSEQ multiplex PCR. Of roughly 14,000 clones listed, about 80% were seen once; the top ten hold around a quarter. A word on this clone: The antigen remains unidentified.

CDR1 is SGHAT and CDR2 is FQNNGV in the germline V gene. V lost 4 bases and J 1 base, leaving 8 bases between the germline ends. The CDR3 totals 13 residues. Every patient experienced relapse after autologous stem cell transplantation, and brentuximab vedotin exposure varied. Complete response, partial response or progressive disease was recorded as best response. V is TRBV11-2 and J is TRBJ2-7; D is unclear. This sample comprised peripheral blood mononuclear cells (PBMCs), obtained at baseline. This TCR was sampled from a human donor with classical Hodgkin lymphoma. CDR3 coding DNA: TGTGCCAGCAGCTCCCGGAGATCCTACGAGCAGTACTTC. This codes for CASSSRRSYEQYF.